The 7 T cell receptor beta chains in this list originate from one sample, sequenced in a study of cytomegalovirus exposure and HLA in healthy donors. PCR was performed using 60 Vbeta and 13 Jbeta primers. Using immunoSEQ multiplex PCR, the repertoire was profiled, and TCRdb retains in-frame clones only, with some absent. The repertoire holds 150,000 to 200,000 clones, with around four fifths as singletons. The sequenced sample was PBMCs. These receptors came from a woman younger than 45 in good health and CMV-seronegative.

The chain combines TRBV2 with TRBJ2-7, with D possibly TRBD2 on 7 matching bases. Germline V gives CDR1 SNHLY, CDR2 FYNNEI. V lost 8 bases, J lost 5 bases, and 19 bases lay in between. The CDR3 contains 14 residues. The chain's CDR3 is CASWEGGGLNEQYF. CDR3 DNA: TGTGCCAGCTGGGAAGGGGGGGGCCTCAACGAGCAGTACTTC.

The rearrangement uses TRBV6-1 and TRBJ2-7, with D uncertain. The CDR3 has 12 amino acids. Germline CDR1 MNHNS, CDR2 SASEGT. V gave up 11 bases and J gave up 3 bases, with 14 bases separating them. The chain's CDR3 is CAAARLFYEQYF. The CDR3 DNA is TGTGCCGCAGCGCGGCTATTCTACGAGCAGTACTTC.

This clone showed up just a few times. Here the CDR3 reads CASSLAGGSTGNTIYF. The CDR3 region has the DNA TGCGCCAGCAGCTTGGCCGGAGGATCCACTGGAAACACCATATATTTT. The genes are TRBV5-1 and TRBJ1-3; D is unresolved. The ends were cut back, 0 bases at V and 2 bases at J, with 12 bases in the middle. CDR1 is SGHRS, CDR2 YFSETQ, per germline. This CDR3 is 16 amino acids long. The full variable domain, rest sourced from reference TRBV5-1 and TRBJ1-3, is KAGVTQTPRYLIKTRGQQVTLSCSPISGHRSVSWYQQTPGQGLQFLFEYFSETQRNKGNFPGRFSGRQFSNSRSEMNVSTLELGDSALYLCASSLAGGSTGNTIYFGEGSWLTVV.

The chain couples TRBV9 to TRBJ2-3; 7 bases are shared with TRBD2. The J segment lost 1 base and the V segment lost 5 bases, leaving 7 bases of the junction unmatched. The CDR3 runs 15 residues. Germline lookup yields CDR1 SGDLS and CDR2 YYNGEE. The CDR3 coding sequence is TGTGCCAGCAGTCGACTAGCCTCGGGCACAGATACGCAGTATTTT. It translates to CASSRLASGTDTQYF.

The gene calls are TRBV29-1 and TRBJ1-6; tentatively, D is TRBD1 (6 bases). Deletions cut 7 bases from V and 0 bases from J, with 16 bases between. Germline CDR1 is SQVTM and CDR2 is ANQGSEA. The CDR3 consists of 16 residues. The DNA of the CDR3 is TGCAGCGCCGCACAGGGACCGAGCTCCTATAATTCACCCCTCCACTTT. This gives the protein CSAAQGPSSYNSPLHF.

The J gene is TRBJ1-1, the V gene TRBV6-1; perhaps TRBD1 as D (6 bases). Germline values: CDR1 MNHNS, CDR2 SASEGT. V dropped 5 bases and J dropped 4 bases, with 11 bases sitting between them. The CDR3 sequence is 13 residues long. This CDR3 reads CASSTGWGTEAFF. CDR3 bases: TGTGCCAGCAGTACAGGGTGGGGCACTGAAGCTTTCTTT.

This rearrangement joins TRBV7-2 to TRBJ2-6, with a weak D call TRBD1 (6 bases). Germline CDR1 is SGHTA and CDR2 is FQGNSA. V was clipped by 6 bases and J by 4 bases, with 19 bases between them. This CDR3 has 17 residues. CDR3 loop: CASRHDYRARGANVLTF. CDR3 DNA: TGTGCCAGCAGACACGATTACAGGGCTAGAGGGGCCAACGTCCTGACTTTC.